This T cell receptor beta chain stems from a study of T cells after posttransplantation cyclophosphamide. A few counts support this clone. Cyclophosphamide on days +3 and +4 followed busulfan-fludarabine conditioning and a marrow graft. Using immunoSEQ multiplex PCR, the repertoire was profiled, and TCRdb retains in-frame clones only, with some absent. The sample consists of about 22,000 clones, around 85% of them appearing once. The receptor's source is a female patient younger than 45 who received an allogeneic stem cell transplant from an unrelated donor, was CMV-positive, and had no GVHD. Some T cells could come from the graft donor. Sample: PBMCs, taken after allogeneic stem cell transplant with posttransplant cyclophosphamide.

The CDR3 loop reads CAIRTGWNSPLHF. The CDR3 nucleotides are TGTGCCATCAGGACAGGGTGGAATTCACCCCTCCACTTT. V is TRBV10-3 and J is TRBJ1-6; 7 bases are shared with TRBD1. CDR3 size: 13 residues. The junction had 3 bases not matched to a gene; V was cut back by 6 bases and J by 7 bases. Germline loops: CDR1 ENHRY, CDR2 SYGVKD.